The present TCR beta chain was sequenced within a study of T cell changes during pregnancy in multiple sclerosis. Germline values: CDR1 SGHNT, CDR2 YYREEE (reference sequence). This CDR3 is built from 13 residues. V lost 4 bases, J lost 4 bases, and 8 bases lay in between. The repertoire was sequenced with immunoSEQ multiplex PCR; TCRdb's copy has only in-frame clones and lacks some. The sample contains about 71,000 clones, around 90% of which appear only once. The specimen comprised peripheral blood, sampled in the third trimester of pregnancy. V usage is TRBV5-4 and J usage is TRBJ2-2, with D hard to call. This clonotype was sampled from a female donor with multiple sclerosis, enrolled in a pregnancy study. The CDR3, as DNA: TGTGCCAGCAGCCCTTGGGCCACCGGGGAGCTGTTTTTT. Translating it yields CASSPWATGELFF.